This TCR beta chain was identified during a study of naive and memory T cell subsets. Two oligonucleotides, mixed equimolar, formed the beta constant-region primer covering TRBC1 and TRBC2. Nested alpha and beta constant-region primers with the SP2 primer drove four PCR rounds on ligated cDNA. Each CDR3 protein is one row after TCRdb ran MiXCR on the UMI-ligation and nested PCR reads. In the table there are 81,000 or so distinct CDR3 sequences, around 6.5% of which are singletons. General study points: RNA-based TCR counts may shift with T cell activation and differentiation. Findings for naive and memory subsets could not be checked against ground truth.

This clonotype appeared a few times. The target antigen is unknown. V gave up 7 bases and J gave up 1 base; unmatched junction bases: 6. Germline loops: CDR1 MNHNS, CDR2 SASEGT. The CDR3 extends over 14 amino acids. The chain carries TRBV6-1 and TRBJ1-1; 7 positions match TRBD1. Material: central memory CD4+ T cells from blood. The sequence was obtained from a human donor in good health. The DNA for the CDR3 is TGTGCCAGCATGTCGACAGGGAGGAACACTGAAGCTTTCTTT. Its translation is CASMSTGRNTEAFF.